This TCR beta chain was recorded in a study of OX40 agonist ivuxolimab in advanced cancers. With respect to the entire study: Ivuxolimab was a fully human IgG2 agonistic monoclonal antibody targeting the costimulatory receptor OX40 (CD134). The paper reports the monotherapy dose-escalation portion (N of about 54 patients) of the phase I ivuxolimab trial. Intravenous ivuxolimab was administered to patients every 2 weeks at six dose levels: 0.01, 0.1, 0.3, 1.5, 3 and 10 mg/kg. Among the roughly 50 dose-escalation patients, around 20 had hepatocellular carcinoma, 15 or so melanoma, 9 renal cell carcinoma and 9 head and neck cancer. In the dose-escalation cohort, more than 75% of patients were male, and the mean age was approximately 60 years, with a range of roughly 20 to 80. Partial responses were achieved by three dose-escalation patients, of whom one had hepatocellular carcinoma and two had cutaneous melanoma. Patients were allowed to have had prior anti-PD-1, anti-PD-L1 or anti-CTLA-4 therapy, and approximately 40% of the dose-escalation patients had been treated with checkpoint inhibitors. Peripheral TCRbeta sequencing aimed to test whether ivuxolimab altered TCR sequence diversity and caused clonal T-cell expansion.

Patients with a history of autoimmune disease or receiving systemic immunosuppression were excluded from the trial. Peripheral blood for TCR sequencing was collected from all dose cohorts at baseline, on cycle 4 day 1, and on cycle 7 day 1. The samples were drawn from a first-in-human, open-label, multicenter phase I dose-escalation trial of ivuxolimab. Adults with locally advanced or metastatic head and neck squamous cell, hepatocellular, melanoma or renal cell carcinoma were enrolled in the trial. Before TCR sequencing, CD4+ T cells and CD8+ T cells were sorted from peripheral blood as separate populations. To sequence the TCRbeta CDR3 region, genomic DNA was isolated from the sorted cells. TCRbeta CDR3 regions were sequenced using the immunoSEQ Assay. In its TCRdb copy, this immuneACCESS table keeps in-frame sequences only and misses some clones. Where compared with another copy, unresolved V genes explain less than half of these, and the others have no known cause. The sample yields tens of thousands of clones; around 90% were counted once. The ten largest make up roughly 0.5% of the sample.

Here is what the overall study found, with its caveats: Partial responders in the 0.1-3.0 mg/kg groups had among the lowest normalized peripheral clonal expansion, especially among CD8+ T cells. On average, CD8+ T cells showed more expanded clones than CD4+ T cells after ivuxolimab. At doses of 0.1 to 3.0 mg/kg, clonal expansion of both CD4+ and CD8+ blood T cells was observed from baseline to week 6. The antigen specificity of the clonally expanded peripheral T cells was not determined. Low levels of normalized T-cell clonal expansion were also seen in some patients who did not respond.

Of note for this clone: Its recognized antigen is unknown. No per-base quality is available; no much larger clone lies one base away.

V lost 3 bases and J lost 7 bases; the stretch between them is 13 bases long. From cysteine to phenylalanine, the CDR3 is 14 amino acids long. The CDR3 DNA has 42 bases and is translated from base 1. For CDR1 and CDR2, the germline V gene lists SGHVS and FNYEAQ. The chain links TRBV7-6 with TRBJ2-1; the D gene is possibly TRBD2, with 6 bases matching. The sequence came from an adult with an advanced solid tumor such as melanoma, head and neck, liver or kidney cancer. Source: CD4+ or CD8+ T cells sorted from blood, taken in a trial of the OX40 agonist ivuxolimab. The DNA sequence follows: TGTGCCAGCAGCTTGAAGGGAGGAAGTAATGAGCAGTTCTTC. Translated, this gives CASSLKGGSNEQFF.